Each of the 27 T cell receptor beta chains below was sequenced from the same sample in a study of blood T cell repertoires in COVID-19. Repertoires were generated with immunoSEQ multiplex PCR, while TCRdb's copy carries only in-frame clones and drops some. Of 350,000 to 400,000 clones in the sample, around 87% are singletons; the top ten hold 1%. Source material: PBMCs or T cells enriched from blood (not recorded which). All receptors come from a man aged 18 to 29 who had recovered from COVID-19.

This rearrangement joins TRBV3-1 (or the pseudogene TRBV3-2) to TRBJ1-1; D is unclear. V was trimmed by 10 bases and J by 1 base, leaving 7 bases between them. This CDR3 comprises 11 residues. Germline loops: CDR1 LGHDT, CDR2 YNNKEL (reference sequence). CDR3 loop: CATRGNTEAFF. The DNA of the CDR3 is TGTGCCACACGGGGGAACACTGAAGCTTTCTTT.

The chain combines TRBV7-9 with TRBJ1-2; the D is unclear. The CDR3 runs 16 residues. The germline V and J ends were trimmed by 0 bases and 3 bases, with 14 bases remaining between them. CDR1 and CDR2 (germline): SEHNR, FQNEAQ (reference sequence). The CDR3 region is CASSLAGPPSDYGYTF. CDR3 in DNA: TGTGCCAGCAGCTTAGCGGGCCCACCCTCTGACTATGGCTACACCTTC. Full variable domain (outside the CDR3, taken from reference TRBV7-9 and TRBJ1-2): DTGVSQNPRHKITKRGQNVTFRCDPISEHNRLYWYRQTLGQGPEFLTYFQNEAQLEKSRLLSDRFSAERPKGSFSTLEIQRTEQGDSAMYLCASSLAGPPSDYGYTFGSGTRLTVV.

V gene TRBV6-5 combines with J gene TRBJ2-4; 7 bases line up with TRBD2. CDR1 is MNHEY and CDR2 is SVGAGI in the germline V gene. V trimming: 6 bases; J trimming: 10 bases; junction bases outside the gene matches: 15. The CDR3 has 15 residues. The DNA for the CDR3 is TGTGCCAGCAGGGCTGGGGAGGGCTCAAAGAGGATTCAGTACTTC. This gives the protein CASRAGEGSKRIQYF.

The chain recombines TRBV18 with TRBJ2-7; the D gene is possibly TRBD2 (7 bases). CDR1 is KGHSH and CDR2 is LQKENI in the germline V gene. V gave up 3 bases and J gave up 1 base, with 19 bases separating them. CDR3 length equals 17 residues. The CDR3 loop is CASSPTRRGGQSYEQYF. The DNA for the CDR3 is TGTGCCAGCTCACCCACTCGAAGGGGGGGGCAATCCTACGAGCAGTACTTC.

The rearrangement uses TRBV28 and TRBJ1-2, with no clear D. This CDR3 has 16 amino acids. Trimming shortened V by 1 base and J by 2 bases, and 14 bases separated the two germline ends. Germline V gene data show CDR1 as MDHEN and CDR2 as SYDVKM. CDR3 sequence reads: CASSLLFPVENYGYTF. The CDR3 nucleotides read TGTGCCAGCAGTTTATTATTTCCGGTGGAGAACTATGGCTACACCTTC.

The chain combines TRBV28 with TRBJ1-5; the D gene is possibly TRBD1 (5 bases). The ends were cut back, 2 bases at V and 4 bases at J, with 12 bases in the middle. The CDR3 consists of 15 residues. Germline lookup yields CDR1 MDHEN and CDR2 SYDVKM. The CDR3 sequence is CASSLPREGNQPQHF. The CDR3, as DNA: TGTGCCAGCAGTTTACCCAGGGAAGGTAATCAGCCCCAGCATTTT.

This clone was observed a few times. The genes are TRBV5-6 and TRBJ2-7; TRBD1 matches 7 bases. The J segment lost 6 bases and the V segment lost 4 bases, leaving 16 bases of the junction unmatched. The CDR3 length is 16 residues. Germline lookup yields CDR1 SGHDT and CDR2 YYEEEE. Written as DNA, the CDR3 is TGTGCCAGCAGCGAAACAGGGGCCCTCCCCCATCGCGAGCAGTACTTC. Amino acids: CASSETGALPHREQYF.

The chain employs TRBV19 and TRBJ1-1; a weak D match, TRBD1 (6 bases). Germline loops: CDR1 LNHDA, CDR2 SQIVND (reference sequence). The CDR3 extends over 14 amino acids. V was clipped by 10 bases and J by 4 bases, with 19 bases between them. The CDR3 is CATSPHTRGTEAFF. In nucleotides, the CDR3 is TGTGCCACCAGCCCCCACACCAGGGGCACTGAAGCTTTCTTT.

The genes are TRBV5-1 and TRBJ2-5, with TRBD2 matching over 14 bases. Trimming removed 6 bases from V and 5 bases from J; junction bases left unmatched: 9. The germline V gene has CDR1 SGHRS and CDR2 YFSETQ. This CDR3 has 16 amino acids. CDR3 sequence (DNA): TGCGCCAGCAACAGGGGACTAGCGGGAGTTGGGGAGACCCAGTACTTC. It yields the protein CASNRGLAGVGETQYF.

This clone turned up a few times. The chain carries TRBV28 and TRBJ1-1; 7 bases map to TRBD1. CDR3 length equals 12 residues. The germline V gene has CDR1 MDHEN and CDR2 SYDVKM. V gave up 6 bases and J gave up 11 bases; unmatched junction bases: 9. CDR3 nucleotide sequence: TGTGCCAGCAGGGGGACGACAGGGTATGCTTTCTTT. This codes for CASRGTTGYAFF.

This chain connects TRBV6-2 or TRBV6-3 to TRBJ1-2, with D tentatively TRBD1 (6 bases). Trimming stripped 4 bases from V and 0 bases from J, with 12 bases between. Germline lookup yields CDR1 MNHEY and CDR2 SVGEGT. This CDR3 is 15 amino acids long. The CDR3 bases are TGTGCCAGCAGTTTACTCCAGGGGACTAACTATGGCTACACCTTC. Its translation is CASSLLQGTNYGYTF.

V is TRBV27 and J is TRBJ1-2; 9 bases fit TRBD1. The CDR3 covers 14 residues. The trim removed 9 bases at V and 10 bases at J, leaving 15 bases unmatched. Looked up from germline, CDR1 is MNHEY and CDR2 is SMNVEV (reference sequence). The CDR3 bases are TGTGCCAGTAGAATCCGGGACAGGGTCTCCCCCTACACCTTC. This codes for CASRIRDRVSPYTF.

This chain connects TRBV9 to TRBJ2-1; TRBD2 matches 8 bases. CDR1 is SGDLS, CDR2 YYNGEE, per germline. The junction had 7 bases not matched to a gene; V was cut back by 2 bases and J by 15 bases. This CDR3 comprises 12 residues. The CDR3 DNA follows: TGTGCCAGCAGCGTCCCAGGGACTAGACCGTTCTTC. Amino acid sequence: CASSVPGTRPFF. Full variable domain (remainder filled in from reference TRBV9 and TRBJ2-1): DSGVTQTPKHLITATGQRVTLRCSPRSGDLSVYWYQQSLDQGLQFLIQYYNGEERAKGNILERFSAQQFPDLHSELNLSSLELGDSALYFCASSVPGTRPFFGPGTRLTVL.

The chain carries TRBV7-2 and TRBJ2-2; no definite D call. Germline values: CDR1 SGHTA, CDR2 FQGNSA. The CDR3 totals 15 residues. V lost 2 bases to trimming and J lost 6 bases, with 13 bases between them. CDR3 bases: TGTGCCAGCAGCTTAAGTTGGGCGCCGTCCGGGGAGCTGTTTTTT. Translating gives CASSLSWAPSGELFF.

V and J are TRBV11-3 and TRBJ2-4; maybe TRBD2 (5 bases). The ends were cut back, 1 base at V and 9 bases at J, with 13 bases in the middle. This CDR3 has 14 amino acids. Germline lookup yields CDR1 SGHNT and CDR2 YENEEA. CDR3 protein: CASSLAPVGSIQYF. For the CDR3, the DNA is TGTGCCAGCAGCTTAGCGCCGGTGGGGAGCATTCAGTACTTC.

The chain employs TRBV7-6 and TRBJ1-1, with D possibly being TRBD1 (5 bases). Germline values: CDR1 SGHVS, CDR2 FNYEAQ. The CDR3 loop spans 15 amino acids. Trimming removed 3 bases at V and 8 bases at J, with 19 bases between. The CDR3 sequence is CASSFRYDSQGEAFF. The CDR3 nucleotides read TGTGCCAGCAGCTTCCGTTATGACTCTCAGGGAGAAGCTTTCTTT.

V gene TRBV12-3 or TRBV12-4 combines with J gene TRBJ1-2; D is unclear. The CDR3 is 13 residues long. V lost 1 base, J lost 6 bases, and 9 bases lay in between. CDR3 loop: CASSLVSRDGYTF. The CDR3 bases are TGTGCCAGCAGTTTAGTATCCCGGGATGGCTACACCTTC.

The rearrangement links TRBV9 to TRBJ1-6; TRBD1 might be the D (6 bases). The V end was cut by 2 bases, the J end by 9 bases, with 18 bases between. The germline V gene encodes CDR1 SGDLS and CDR2 YYNGEE. CDR3 length equals 16 residues. Here the CDR3 DNA reads TGTGCCAGCAGCGTGGACAGCCGGACGGGGGGTTCACCCCTCCACTTT. This codes for CASSVDSRTGGSPLHF.

The chain recombines TRBV5-1 with TRBJ2-2, with 7 bases aligning to TRBD1. CDR1 is SGHRS and CDR2 is YFSETQ in the germline V gene. This CDR3 has 16 amino acids. V lost 0 bases to trimming and J lost 1 base; unmatched junction nucleotides: 3. CDR3 nucleotide sequence: TGCGCCAGCAGCTTGGGAGGGACAGTGAACACCGGGGAGCTGTTTTTT. This gives the protein CASSLGGTVNTGELFF.

This chain connects TRBV6-5 to TRBJ2-7; D is unclear. The germline V gene encodes CDR1 MNHEY and CDR2 SVGAGI. The V end was cut by 0 bases, the J end by 2 bases, with 8 bases between. The CDR3 has 14 amino acids. CDR3: CASSYSAGAYEQYF. CDR3 in DNA: TGTGCCAGCAGTTACTCGGCAGGTGCCTACGAGCAGTACTTC.

This chain uses TRBV9 with TRBJ2-1; D call uncertain. Germline assignment: CDR1 SGDLS and CDR2 YYNGEE. V lost 0 bases to trimming and J lost 4 bases, with 11 bases between them. The CDR3 is 15 amino acids. CDR3 DNA: TGTGCCAGCAGCGTAGGACCTCCGGGTTACAATGAGCAGTTCTTC. Protein sequence: CASSVGPPGYNEQFF.

This chain links TRBV7-2 with TRBJ2-1; 10 nucleotides agree with TRBD2. The CDR3 is made up of 16 amino acids. Germline trimming cut 0 bases from V and 7 bases from J; bases unmatched to any gene: 6. CDR1 is SGHTA, CDR2 FQGNSA, per germline. Written as DNA, the CDR3 is TGTGCCAGCAGCTTAGCAGCGGGGGGGCCTTTGAATGAGCAGTTCTTC. Translated, it gives CASSLAAGGPLNEQFF.

A few counts support this clone. The chain uses TRBV7-9 and TRBJ1-5; 10 nucleotides match TRBD1. The V gene's germline CDR1 is SEHNR and CDR2 FQNEAQ (reference sequence). The J segment lost 7 bases and the V segment lost 5 bases, leaving 11 bases of the junction unmatched. CDR3 length equals 16 residues. The CDR3 loop is CASSLVVGQGGQPQHF. As DNA, the CDR3 is TGTGCCAGCAGCCTAGTTGTCGGACAGGGGGGACAGCCCCAGCATTTT.

V and J are TRBV6-2 or TRBV6-3 and TRBJ2-2; D may be TRBD2 (5 bases). There are 15 residues in the CDR3. V shed 5 bases and J shed 2 bases, with 12 bases lying between them. Germline V gene sequence: CDR1 MNHEY, CDR2 SVGEGT. As DNA, the CDR3 is TGTGCCAGCAGTCTGACTAACAGAAACACCGGGGAGCTGTTTTTT. This gives the protein CASSLTNRNTGELFF.

This clone showed up just a few times. The chain uses TRBV12-2 and TRBJ2-7; TRBD1, the D gene given by the table, was not confirmed from the DNA. TRBV12-2 is noted as a pseudogene. The CDR3 has 14 amino acids. CDR3 sequence reads: CASRVGGGCYEQYF. The CDR3 nucleotides are TGTGCAAGTCGCGTCGGTGGGGGCTGCTACGAGCAGTACTTC.

This sequence joins TRBV3-1 (or the pseudogene TRBV3-2) and TRBJ1-6, with unresolved D. Germline CDR1 reads LGHDT; CDR2 reads YNNKEL (reference sequence). Trimming pared 3 bases from V and 0 bases from J, leaving 9 bases between. The CDR3 extends over 16 amino acids. The CDR3 here is CASSQGGSSYNSPLHF. DNA for the CDR3: TGTGCCAGCAGCCAGGGCGGGAGCTCCTATAATTCACCCCTCCACTTT.

This chain links TRBV6-5 with TRBJ2-3, with TRBD2 matching 7 bases. The CDR3 has 13 amino acids. V was pared by 5 bases and J by 4 bases, with 3 bases of the junction left unmatched. Germline-derived CDR1 and CDR2 are MNHEY and SVGAGI. CDR3 amino acids: CASSPLASDTQYF. The DNA for the CDR3 is TGTGCCAGCAGTCCACTAGCGTCAGATACGCAGTATTTT.